Below, one T cell receptor beta chain is given with its context. What it binds is not known. Every bit of the isolated RNA underwent reverse transcription, so sequencing read expressed TCRB transcripts. Clones were sequenced by immunoSEQ multiplex PCR, and TCRdb holds only the in-frame ones, with some missing. This table holds 300,000 to 400,000 clones, roughly 12% found once. The V gene's germline CDR1 is KGHSH and CDR2 LQKENI. The CDR3 length is 13 residues. V shed 5 bases, J shed 5 bases, and the junction held 3 bases outside the gene matches. Blood was collected once per donor into heparin, averaging about 0.12 L. The sample comes from a study of beta chain features in type 1 diabetes. Study results and limitations: Type 1 diabetes patients had fewer VDJ junction insertions and more deletions. Shorter TCRB CDR3s, moderately but significantly so, marked every one of the four CD4+ subsets in Type 1 diabetes patients.

The origin of this receptor is a young man in good health. Sequencing input: naive CD4+ T cells from blood. The rearrangement joins TRBV18 to TRBJ2-7; TRBD2 agrees at 10 bases. The CDR3, as DNA: TGTGCCAGCTCAAATAGCGGGAGGAACGAGCAGTACTTC. Residues: CASSNSGRNEQYF.